These T cell receptor beta chains were read from a single sample in a study of blood T cell repertoires in COVID-19. The method was immunoSEQ multiplex PCR; TCRdb's version includes in-frame clones alone and lacks a portion of them. Among fewer than 650,000 clones, approximately 91% were seen once, and the ten largest hold roughly 7.4%. Sequencing was performed on peripheral blood. Receptors were obtained from a woman in her 50s with COVID-19, enrolled during active disease. Both conserved end residues are part of each CDR3. Fields, in order: clone size, J gene, V gene, D gene, CDR3 DNA, CDR3 protein. D genes are given only for firm matches. Some rows have no size entry. The others give once, few or many, or a class for an expanded clone.

- | TRBJ2-3 | TRBV6-5 | TRBD2 | TGTGCCAGCAGTTCCCTCGGGCGGGGGGGAACAGATACGCAGTATTTT | CASSSLGRGGTDTQYF
- | TRBJ2-5 | TRBV19 | TRBD1 | TGTGCCAGTGGGGGACAGTCTCATCTGGCCCAGTACTTC | CASGGQSHLAQYF
- | TRBJ1-6 | TRBV7-2 | - | TGTGCCAGCAGCCAGCGGAGGGATTTGGGTAATTCACCCCTCCACTTT | CASSQRRDLGNSPLHF
many | TRBJ2-7 | TRBV4-1 | TRBD1 | TGCGCCAGCAGCCAAGGGGACAGGATGACCTACGAGCAGTACTTC | CASSQGDRMTYEQYF
few | TRBJ2-6 | TRBV2 | - | TGTGCCAGCAGACCCACAACCTCTGGGGCCAACGTCCTGACTTTC | CASRPTTSGANVLTF
once | TRBJ1-1 | TRBV19 | - | TGTGCCAGTAGTACCCCGGGAGACCCGAACACTGAAGCTTTCTTT | CASSTPGDPNTEAFF
- | TRBJ2-7 | TRBV27 | - | TGTGCCAGCAGGGAGGACGGCTCCTACGAGCAGTACTTC | CASREDGSYEQYF
- | TRBJ1-1 | TRBV3-1/TRBV3-2 | - | TGTGCCAGCAGCCAAGATACAGTCTATCACACTGAAGCTTTCTTT | CASSQDTVYHTEAFF
- | TRBJ1-1 | TRBV28 | - | TGTGCCAGCAGTTTCACAGGGATGGGCACTGAAGCTTTCTTT | CASSFTGMGTEAFF
- | TRBJ1-2 | TRBV12-3/TRBV12-4 | TRBD1 | TGTGCCAGCAGTTCGACAGGGCTGGGTGGCTACACCTTC | CASSSTGLGGYTF
few | TRBJ1-1 | TRBV5-1 | - | TGCGCCAGCAGCTTGGGGGGCCGGATTGAGAACACTGAAGCTTTCTTT | CASSLGGRIENTEAFF
once | TRBJ2-1 | TRBV18 | TRBD1 | TGTGCCAGCTCCCCCCTAAGTGGGACAGGGGACAATGAGCAGTTCTTC | CASSPLSGTGDNEQFF
once | TRBJ1-1 | TRBV2 | - | TGTGCCAGCAGTGAGAGGGAAACTGAAGCTTTCTTT | CASSERETEAFF
- | TRBJ1-4 | TRBV6-5 | TRBD1 | TGTGCCAGCACCCACTACGGGACAGGGAACGAAAAACTGTTTTTT | CASTHYGTGNEKLFF
- | TRBJ2-1 | TRBV5-1 | - | TGCGCCAGCAGCTTGGCGGCAGGGATGAACAATGAGCAGTTCTTC | CASSLAAGMNNEQFF
- | TRBJ1-2 | TRBV6-6 | - | TGTGCCAGCAGTTACCCCCCGGGAGCAGGTAACTATGGCTACACCTTC | CASSYPPGAGNYGYTF
- | TRBJ1-6 | TRBV6-5 | - | TGTGCCAGCAGTTTAGTTCGGGGGGTGAATTCACCCCTCCACTTT | CASSLVRGVNSPLHF
- | TRBJ1-2 | TRBV6-5 | - | TGTGCCAGCAGTTGGGGGGATTTAGGAAACTATGGCTACACCTTC | CASSWGDLGNYGYTF
- | TRBJ2-7 | TRBV5-1 | TRBD1 | TGCGCCAGCAGCTGGGACAGGGGATCCTACGAGCAGTACTTC | CASSWDRGSYEQYF
- | TRBJ2-7 | TRBV4-1 | TRBD1 | TGCGCCAGCAGCCAGGGACAGGGGGATCATCACTACGAGCAGTACTTC | CASSQGQGDHHYEQYF
- | TRBJ2-7 | TRBV5-1 | - | TGCGCCAGCAGCTTGGTGTTTAGTGGGGCGGGGACTCAACCTGACTTC | CASSLVFSGAGTQPDF
- | TRBJ2-3 | TRBV5-8 | TRBD2 | TGTGCCAGCAGCTTGGGTAGCGGGGGGGCCGGGACAGATACGCAGTATTTT | CASSLGSGGAGTDTQYF
- | TRBJ2-4 | TRBV5-5 | - | TGTGCCAGCAGAGGGAGTTTGAGCGGAAACATTCAGTACTTC | CASRGSLSGNIQYF
few | TRBJ1-6 | TRBV19 | - | TGTGCCAGTCACAGCTCCTATAATTCACCCCTCCACTTT | CASHSSYNSPLHF
once | TRBJ1-1 | TRBV5-8 | TRBD1 | TGTGCCAGCAGCTACAGACAGGGGACTGAAGCTTTCTTT | CASSYRQGTEAFF
- | TRBJ2-7 | TRBV5-5 | - | TGTGCCAGCACCCCCTGGTATCGAGACTACGAGCAGTACTTC | CASTPWYRDYEQYF
- | TRBJ1-2 | TRBV6-5 | - | TGTGCCAGCAGTTACTCCACAGGAAATGGCTACACCTTC | CASSYSTGNGYTF
- | TRBJ1-1 | TRBV5-1 | - | TGCGCCAGCAGGGTGGACACTAACACTGAAGCTTTCTTT | CASRVDTNTEAFF
- | TRBJ2-3 | TRBV5-4 | TRBD2 | TGTGCCAGCAGCCTAGCGGGGGGCCGCACAGATACGCAGTATTTT | CASSLAGGRTDTQYF
few | TRBJ1-5 | TRBV7-9 | - | TGTGCCAGCAGTCTACAGCATCAGCCCCAGCATTTT | CASSLQHQPQHF
- | TRBJ1-6 | TRBV24-1 | TRBD1 | TGTGCCACCAGTGACCCTGGACAGGGGGGCTCCTATAATTCACCCCTCCACTTT | CATSDPGQGGSYNSPLHF
- | TRBJ1-2 | TRBV21-1 | - | TGTGCCAGCAGCAAAGACCACAGGGGCCCCAGGGATGGCTACACCTTC | CASSKDHRGPRDGYTF
- | TRBJ1-5 | TRBV6-5 | TRBD1 | TGTGCCAGCACCCCGGGACAGCTTTTTAATCAGCCCCAGCATTTT | CASTPGQLFNQPQHF